The rows below give T cell receptor beta chains drawn from one sample of a study of T cell responses to AZD1222 COVID-19 vaccine. The assay was immunoSEQ multiplex PCR, and TCRdb's table has in-frame clones only and misses some. The data hold about 120,000 clones, with about 88% observed a single time. The sequencing here drew on peripheral blood, taken on day 0 of AZD1222 vaccination. The receptors originated from an adult in good health. Each CDR3 is given with its conserved first and last residue. Fields, in order: D gene, clone size, V gene, J gene, CDR3 protein, CDR3 DNA. A D gene is named only where the DNA matches it firmly. For some rows the clone size is stated as once, few or many, or as a class when expanded; others skip it.

d_call: .; clone_size: .; v_call: TRBV28; j_call: TRBJ2-7; cdr3_aa: CASSSTHEQYF; cdr3_nt: TGTGCCAGCAGTTCTACCCACGAGCAGTACTTC
d_call: .; clone_size: .; v_call: TRBV29-1; j_call: TRBJ1-1; cdr3_aa: CSASPGGNTEAFF; cdr3_nt: TGCAGCGCCTCCCCAGGCGGGAACACTGAAGCTTTCTTT
d_call: .; clone_size: few; v_call: TRBV21-1; j_call: TRBJ1-6; cdr3_aa: CASSNPEPNGGGCWTGHNSPLHF; cdr3_nt: TGTGCCAGCAGCAACCCGGAGCCAAATGGGGGGGGATGTTGGACAGGGCATAATTCACCCCTCCACTTT
d_call: TRBD2; clone_size: .; v_call: TRBV11-2; j_call: TRBJ2-1; cdr3_aa: CASSPRLAGAYNEQFF; cdr3_nt: TGTGCCAGCAGCCCAAGACTAGCGGGAGCGTACAATGAGCAGTTCTTC
d_call: .; clone_size: .; v_call: TRBV2; j_call: TRBJ1-5; cdr3_aa: CASSGVGGRPQHF; cdr3_nt: TGTGCCAGCAGTGGGGTGGGCGGTCGGCCCCAGCATTTT
d_call: .; clone_size: .; v_call: TRBV10-1; j_call: TRBJ2-7; cdr3_aa: CASSVEGGEQYF; cdr3_nt: TGCGCCAGCAGTGTGGAGGGGGGCGAGCAGTACTTC
d_call: .; clone_size: .; v_call: TRBV2; j_call: TRBJ1-2; cdr3_aa: CASILGTREGANYGYTF; cdr3_nt: TGTGCCAGCATTCTCGGGACCCGGGAGGGAGCTAACTATGGCTACACCTTC
d_call: .; clone_size: .; v_call: TRBV7-8; j_call: TRBJ2-5; cdr3_aa: CASSRDPGHGQETQYF; cdr3_nt: TGTGCCAGCAGCCGAGATCCGGGACACGGGCAGGAGACCCAGTACTTC
d_call: .; clone_size: .; v_call: TRBV3-1/TRBV3-2; j_call: TRBJ1-5; cdr3_aa: CASSTGGRNQPQHF; cdr3_nt: TGTGCCAGCAGCACGGGAGGTAGGAATCAGCCCCAGCATTTT
d_call: .; clone_size: once; v_call: TRBV29-1; j_call: TRBJ1-3; cdr3_aa: CSVALAGRGNTIYF; cdr3_nt: TGCAGCGTTGCGTTGGCGGGGAGAGGAAACACCATATATTTT
d_call: .; clone_size: .; v_call: TRBV9; j_call: TRBJ2-1; cdr3_aa: CASSGGSPGGEQFF; cdr3_nt: TGTGCCAGCAGCGGCGGGTCCCCCGGGGGTGAGCAGTTCTTC
d_call: TRBD1; clone_size: .; v_call: TRBV28; j_call: TRBJ1-3; cdr3_aa: CASSLPGQGLNTGNTIYF; cdr3_nt: TGTGCCAGCAGTTTGCCGGGACAGGGGCTAAACACTGGAAACACCATATATTTT
d_call: .; clone_size: .; v_call: TRBV10-1; j_call: TRBJ2-3; cdr3_aa: CASSEAAGVGGDTQYF; cdr3_nt: TGCGCCAGCAGTGAGGCGGCAGGGGTTGGTGGAGATACGCAGTATTTT
d_call: .; clone_size: .; v_call: TRBV7-9; j_call: TRBJ1-6; cdr3_aa: CASSPRAASSYNSPLHF; cdr3_nt: TGTGCCAGCAGCCCCCGGGCGGCCAGCTCCTATAATTCACCCCTCCACTTT
d_call: .; clone_size: .; v_call: TRBV6-5; j_call: TRBJ1-1; cdr3_aa: CASRRGWQPNTEAFF; cdr3_nt: TGTGCCAGCAGAAGAGGGTGGCAGCCGAACACTGAAGCTTTCTTT
d_call: .; clone_size: .; v_call: TRBV19; j_call: TRBJ1-5; cdr3_aa: CASSMWGDNNQPQHF; cdr3_nt: TGTGCCAGTAGTATGTGGGGGGACAACAATCAGCCCCAGCATTTT
d_call: .; clone_size: .; v_call: TRBV5-1; j_call: TRBJ2-3; cdr3_aa: CASSLGHSTDTQYF; cdr3_nt: TGCGCCAGCAGCTTGGGACATAGCACAGATACGCAGTATTTT
d_call: .; clone_size: few; v_call: TRBV20-1; j_call: TRBJ1-5; cdr3_aa: CSARAWTEEHF; cdr3_nt: TGCAGTGCTAGAGCCTGGACAGAGGAGCATTTT
d_call: TRBD1; clone_size: .; v_call: TRBV15; j_call: TRBJ1-2; cdr3_aa: CATSQDGQGIPSNYGYTF; cdr3_nt: TGTGCCACCAGCCAAGACGGACAGGGCATCCCTTCTAACTATGGCTACACCTTC
d_call: .; clone_size: .; v_call: TRBV5-6; j_call: TRBJ2-4; cdr3_aa: CASSPQAQQGPHSKNIQYF; cdr3_nt: TGTGCCAGCAGCCCCCAGGCCCAACAGGGACCCCATTCCAAAAACATTCAGTACTTC
d_call: .; clone_size: .; v_call: TRBV7-9; j_call: TRBJ2-7; cdr3_aa: CASSPRQSSYEQYF; cdr3_nt: TGTGCCAGCAGCCCCCGACAGTCATCCTACGAGCAGTACTTC
d_call: TRBD2; clone_size: .; v_call: TRBV9; j_call: TRBJ2-1; cdr3_aa: CASSSRTSGASNNEQFF; cdr3_nt: TGTGCCAGCAGCTCCCGGACTAGCGGAGCATCCAACAATGAGCAGTTCTTC
d_call: .; clone_size: .; v_call: TRBV30; j_call: TRBJ2-7; cdr3_aa: CAWSEGQSGGITF; cdr3_nt: TGTGCCTGGAGTGAGGGACAGTCGGGGGGTATTACTTTC
d_call: .; clone_size: .; v_call: TRBV29-1; j_call: TRBJ2-7; cdr3_aa: CSSSGRDGVPYEQYF; cdr3_nt: TGCAGCTCCTCGGGCCGGGACGGTGTCCCCTACGAGCAGTACTTC
d_call: TRBD2; clone_size: .; v_call: TRBV9; j_call: TRBJ2-1; cdr3_aa: CASSDDAGTSGMISYNEQFF; cdr3_nt: TGTGCCAGCAGCGACGACGCCGGGACTAGCGGGATGATCTCCTACAATGAGCAGTTCTTC
d_call: .; clone_size: .; v_call: TRBV14; j_call: TRBJ1-2; cdr3_aa: CASSQRGAYGYTF; cdr3_nt: TGTGCCAGCAGCCAACGGGGGGCCTATGGCTACACCTTC
d_call: .; clone_size: .; v_call: TRBV7-2; j_call: TRBJ2-5; cdr3_aa: CASRLRTPYQETQYF; cdr3_nt: TGTGCCAGCAGACTGAGGACCCCGTACCAAGAGACCCAGTACTTC
d_call: TRBD1; clone_size: few; v_call: TRBV20-1; j_call: TRBJ1-2; cdr3_aa: CSASEIVSGGVDGYTF; cdr3_nt: TGCAGTGCTAGTGAGATAGTGTCAGGGGGCGTCGATGGCTACACCTTC
d_call: TRBD1; clone_size: .; v_call: TRBV20-1; j_call: TRBJ2-3; cdr3_aa: CSASRTGTTDTQYF; cdr3_nt: TGCAGTGCTAGTAGGACAGGGACCACAGATACGCAGTATTTT
d_call: .; clone_size: .; v_call: TRBV7-9; j_call: TRBJ1-3; cdr3_aa: CASSSEGGLRDTIYF; cdr3_nt: TGTGCCAGCAGCTCCGAGGGGGGCCTTCGTGACACCATATATTTT
d_call: .; clone_size: .; v_call: TRBV28; j_call: TRBJ1-5; cdr3_aa: CASSLLGEDNQPQHF; cdr3_nt: TGTGCCAGCAGTTTACTGGGGGAAGACAATCAGCCCCAGCATTTT
d_call: TRBD1; clone_size: .; v_call: TRBV2; j_call: TRBJ2-7; cdr3_aa: CASSAGQGGTYEQYF; cdr3_nt: TGTGCCAGCAGTGCTGGACAGGGTGGGACCTACGAGCAGTACTTC
d_call: TRBD2; clone_size: .; v_call: TRBV6-4; j_call: TRBJ2-1; cdr3_aa: CASSASAGGFYNEQFF; cdr3_nt: TGTGCCAGCAGTGCTTCGGCGGGAGGTTTCTACAATGAGCAGTTCTTC
d_call: .; clone_size: .; v_call: TRBV6-5; j_call: TRBJ2-2; cdr3_aa: CASSRGGSNTGELFF; cdr3_nt: TGTGCCAGCAGTCGAGGGGGTTCGAACACCGGGGAGCTGTTTTTT
d_call: TRBD1; clone_size: .; v_call: TRBV2; j_call: TRBJ2-5; cdr3_aa: CASSRDRQETQYF; cdr3_nt: TGTGCCAGCAGTAGGGACAGGCAAGAGACCCAGTACTTC
d_call: .; clone_size: .; v_call: TRBV6-5; j_call: TRBJ2-7; cdr3_aa: CASATGVFDEQYF; cdr3_nt: TGTGCCAGCGCGACGGGAGTCTTCGACGAGCAGTACTTC
d_call: TRBD2; clone_size: .; v_call: TRBV7-6; j_call: TRBJ2-1; cdr3_aa: CASSLAGRASNEQFF; cdr3_nt: TGTGCCAGCAGCTTAGCCGGGAGGGCCAGCAATGAGCAGTTCTTC
d_call: .; clone_size: few; v_call: TRBV2; j_call: TRBJ1-5; cdr3_aa: CASSAGLWQPQHF; cdr3_nt: TGTGCCAGCAGTGCGGGTCTATGGCAGCCCCAGCATTTT
d_call: .; clone_size: .; v_call: TRBV5-1; j_call: TRBJ2-3; cdr3_aa: CASSLGVGVRDTQYF; cdr3_nt: TGCGCCAGCAGCTTGGGGGTAGGCGTCAGGGATACGCAGTATTTT
d_call: TRBD2; clone_size: .; v_call: TRBV7-2; j_call: TRBJ2-2; cdr3_aa: CASSLGLAGSTGELFF; cdr3_nt: TGTGCCAGCAGCTTAGGACTAGCGGGAAGCACCGGGGAGCTGTTTTTT
d_call: .; clone_size: .; v_call: TRBV3-1/TRBV3-2; j_call: TRBJ1-2; cdr3_aa: CASSQVFPGNYGYTF; cdr3_nt: TGTGCCAGCAGCCAAGTGTTCCCAGGGAACTATGGCTACACCTTC
d_call: TRBD2; clone_size: .; v_call: TRBV3-1/TRBV3-2; j_call: TRBJ2-3; cdr3_aa: CASSQELASGNTQYF; cdr3_nt: TGTGCCAGCAGCCAAGAATTGGCTAGCGGGAATACGCAGTATTTT
d_call: TRBD2; clone_size: .; v_call: TRBV5-4; j_call: TRBJ2-7; cdr3_aa: CASSLSGGSSYEQYF; cdr3_nt: TGTGCCAGCAGCCTTAGCGGGGGAAGCTCCTACGAGCAGTACTTC
d_call: .; clone_size: .; v_call: TRBV5-8; j_call: TRBJ1-1; cdr3_aa: CASSADGRKTEAFF; cdr3_nt: TGTGCCAGCAGCGCGGACGGGAGAAAGACTGAAGCTTTCTTT
d_call: .; clone_size: .; v_call: TRBV18; j_call: TRBJ1-1; cdr3_aa: CASSGVGTEAFF; cdr3_nt: TGTGCCAGCTCAGGGGTGGGGACTGAAGCTTTCTTT
d_call: .; clone_size: once; v_call: TRBV6-6; j_call: TRBJ1-2; cdr3_aa: CASSKQGDYGYTF; cdr3_nt: TGTGCCAGCAGCAAACAGGGCGACTATGGCTACACCTTC
d_call: .; clone_size: .; v_call: TRBV5-4; j_call: TRBJ1-1; cdr3_aa: CASSSEVMNTEAFF; cdr3_nt: TGTGCCAGCAGTTCCGAGGTTATGAACACTGAAGCTTTCTTT
d_call: TRBD1; clone_size: .; v_call: TRBV5-1; j_call: TRBJ1-4; cdr3_aa: CASSPGTGFEKLFF; cdr3_nt: TGCGCCAGCAGCCCCGGGACAGGGTTTGAAAAACTGTTTTTT
d_call: .; clone_size: .; v_call: TRBV4-1; j_call: TRBJ2-3; cdr3_aa: CASSQVGGGSSDTQYF; cdr3_nt: TGCGCCAGCAGCCAGGTTGGGGGCGGGAGTTCAGATACGCAGTATTTT
d_call: TRBD1; clone_size: once; v_call: TRBV13; j_call: TRBJ1-4; cdr3_aa: CASSLSGTGSEKLFF; cdr3_nt: TGTGCCAGCAGCTTATCCGGGACAGGGAGTGAAAAACTGTTTTTT
d_call: .; clone_size: .; v_call: TRBV28; j_call: TRBJ1-4; cdr3_aa: CASGRSNEKLFF; cdr3_nt: TGTGCCAGCGGGCGGAGTAATGAAAAACTGTTTTTT
d_call: TRBD1; clone_size: .; v_call: TRBV19; j_call: TRBJ1-5; cdr3_aa: CASSMAGGAVNQPQHF; cdr3_nt: TGTGCCAGTAGTATGGCAGGGGGCGCGGTCAATCAGCCCCAGCATTTT
d_call: TRBD1; clone_size: .; v_call: TRBV28; j_call: TRBJ2-7; cdr3_aa: CASSRNRGPLREQYF; cdr3_nt: TGTGCCAGCAGCCGCAACAGGGGGCCCCTCCGCGAGCAGTACTTC
d_call: .; clone_size: .; v_call: TRBV3-1/TRBV3-2; j_call: TRBJ1-4; cdr3_aa: CASSQDFGRGGEKLFF; cdr3_nt: TGTGCCAGCAGCCAAGATTTCGGAAGGGGGGGAGAAAAACTGTTTTTT
d_call: TRBD2; clone_size: .; v_call: TRBV7-3; j_call: TRBJ2-3; cdr3_aa: CASSLTGTSGREGRPDTQYF; cdr3_nt: TGTGCCAGCAGCTTAACGGGGACTAGCGGGAGGGAAGGCCGACCAGATACGCAGTATTTT
d_call: .; clone_size: .; v_call: TRBV28; j_call: TRBJ2-7; cdr3_aa: CASSLSLDTRYEQYF; cdr3_nt: TGTGCCAGCAGTTTATCCTTGGACACCCGCTACGAGCAGTACTTC
d_call: .; clone_size: .; v_call: TRBV5-4; j_call: TRBJ1-5; cdr3_aa: CASSLGREGQPQHF; cdr3_nt: TGTGCCAGCAGCTTGGGCAGGGAAGGACAGCCCCAGCATTTT
d_call: TRBD2; clone_size: .; v_call: TRBV7-2; j_call: TRBJ2-7; cdr3_aa: CASRLAPPYEQYF; cdr3_nt: TGTGCCAGCCGACTAGCCCCCCCCTACGAGCAGTACTTC
d_call: TRBD1; clone_size: .; v_call: TRBV28; j_call: TRBJ1-5; cdr3_aa: CASRATGGQNQPQHF; cdr3_nt: TGTGCCAGCAGAGCGACAGGGGGCCAGAATCAGCCCCAGCATTTT